The 30 T cell receptor beta chains listed next were all sequenced from one sample in a study of molecular identifiers for immune sequencing clone quantification. MiXCR, run by TCRdb on the PCR reads, gives a single entry per CDR3 protein. The table lists some 65,000 distinct CDR3 sequences, 15% to 20% of them singletons. The sequenced sample was naive CD8+ T cells from blood, with Jurkat cell RNA spiked in. Subset: FACS-sorted CD8+CD4-CCR7+CD45RA+ naive T cells. These receptors all come from a human donor in good health. Some libraries in this study had Jurkat cell RNA spiked in.

In the case of this clonotype: A much larger clone is a single base away; this may be a read error. The chain combines TRBV20-1 with TRBJ2-2, with D hard to call. The CDR3 spans 12 residues. The V gene's germline CDR1 is DFQATT and CDR2 SNEGSKA (reference sequence). The CDR3 is CGARDVARELFF. The CDR3 nucleotides read TGCGGTGCTAGAGATGTAGCCCGGGAGCTGTTTTTT.

A note on this clonotype: Given a much more abundant clone one base away, this may be a read error. The chain joins TRBV6-6 to TRBJ1-4, with TRBD1 identical over 9 bases. The length of the CDR3 is 13 residues. CDR1 and CDR2 (germline): MNHNY, SVGAGI (reference sequence). This chain's CDR3 is CASRRDRAEKPFF. The DNA for the CDR3 is TGTGCCAGCCGCCGGGACAGGGCTGAAAAACCGTTTTTT.

The chain recombines TRBV12-3 or TRBV12-4 with TRBJ2-3; D remains unclear. The CDR3 sequence is 15 residues long. V gave up 2 bases and J gave up 1 base, with 10 bases separating them. In nucleotides, the CDR3 is TGTGCCAGCAGTTTACGGCCAGCTGGCACAGATACGCAGTATTTT. As protein: CASSLRPAGTDTQYF.

This clonotype was counted a few times. A read error is possible here, since a much larger clone lies one base away. The chain recombines TRBV6-8 with TRBJ1-1, with TRBD1 as a possible D gene (5 bases). The CDR3 totals 14 residues. Germline values: CDR1 MNHGY, CDR2 SAAAGT. The CDR3 loop reads CVSSYFPGGTEAFF. The DNA for the CDR3 is TGTGTCAGCAGTTACTTCCCGGGGGGCACTGAAGCTTTCTTT.

This clonotype was picked up many times. The chain is built from TRBV20-1 and TRBJ1-5; D not certain. This CDR3 has 13 residues. Germline V CDR1 and CDR2: DFQATT, SNEGSKA (reference sequence). The germline V and J ends were trimmed by 0 bases and 5 bases, with 8 bases remaining between them. In DNA form, the CDR3 reads TGCAGTGCTAGAGATTCTTCCGATCAGCCCCAGCATTTT. This codes for CSARDSSDQPQHF.

On this clonotype itself: A single base separates this from a much larger clone, so it may be a read error. The chain recombines TRBV5-1 with TRBJ2-5; 7 bases line up with TRBD2. Looked up from germline, CDR1 is SGHRS and CDR2 is YFSETQ. The V gene end was trimmed by 4 bases and the J gene end by 4 bases; junction bases not matched to a gene: 13. CDR3 length equals 16 residues. DNA of the CDR3: TGCGCCAGCAGCCCTCGCATGGGACTAAGCGGAGAGACCCAGTACTTC. This sequence encodes CASSPRMGLSGETQYF.

Concerning this clonotype: This may be a read error, as it is one base from a much larger clone. The chain uses TRBV10-2 and TRBJ2-7; D not certain. Germline CDR1 and CDR2: WSHSY and SAAADI. The CDR3 has 12 residues. As DNA, the CDR3 is TGCGCCAGCAGTGAGTCCAGCTACGGGCAGTACTTC. It codes for CASSESSYGQYF.

This clonotype was recorded at least ten times. The V call is TRBV29-1, the J call TRBJ2-7; 9 bases fit TRBD1. In germline, CDR1 is SQVTM, CDR2 ANQGSEA. This CDR3 has 13 amino acids. Germline trimming cut 6 bases from V and 2 bases from J; bases unmatched to any gene: 5. The CDR3 nucleotides read TGCAGCGTACGGGACAGGGCTGCCTACGAGCAGTACTTC. This encodes CSVRDRAAYEQYF.

This clonotype was seen a few times. This may come from a read error, since a much larger clone is one base off. The chain has TRBV27 and TRBJ2-1, with D possibly matching TRBD2 (6 bases). CDR1 and CDR2 from the germline V gene are MNHEY and SMNVEV (reference sequence). The CDR3 is 14 residues long. The CDR3 sequence: CASGPAGPLDGMLF. The CDR3, as DNA: TGTGCCAGCGGACCAGCGGGTCCTCTAGACGGCATGCTCTTC.

This clonotype was counted at least ten times. This chain uses TRBV6-2 or TRBV6-3 with TRBJ2-7; a weak D match, TRBD1 (7 bases). There are 16 residues in the CDR3. Trimming left V 2 bases short and J 4 bases short, with 18 bases between. Germline CDR1 MNHEY, CDR2 SVGEGT. CDR3 amino acids: CASSYLRQGGSYEQYF. DNA for the CDR3: TGTGCCAGCAGTTACCTCCGACAGGGAGGATCGTACGAGCAGTACTTC.

In this sample, this clonotype turned up many times. The V call is TRBV7-9, the J call TRBJ2-1; 7 positions agree with TRBD1. The V and J ends lost 3 bases and 4 bases, in that order; junction bases with no gene match: 15. The CDR3 totals 18 residues. The germline gives CDR1 SEHNR, CDR2 FQNEAQ (reference sequence). The CDR3 spells CASSFEQGVGTAYNEQFF. CDR3 in DNA: TGTGCCAGCAGCTTCGAACAAGGGGTCGGGACAGCATACAATGAGCAGTTCTTC.

This clonotype was observed many times. The J gene is TRBJ2-7, the V gene TRBV6-5; the D is unclear. V was pared by 5 bases and J by 1 base, with 12 bases between. CDR3 length: 14 residues. Germline V gene data show CDR1 as MNHEY and CDR2 as SVGAGI. The CDR3 spells CASSEWAGSYEQYF. The CDR3, as DNA: TGTGCCAGCAGTGAGTGGGCAGGTTCCTACGAGCAGTACTTC.

This clonotype was counted between two and nine times. The rearrangement links TRBV11-2 to TRBJ2-7; D is tentatively TRBD1 or TRBD2 (5 bases each). Germline CDR1 reads SGHAT; CDR2 reads FQNNGV. Trimming shortened V by 7 bases and J by 3 bases, and 22 bases separated the two germline ends. This CDR3 spans 16 amino acids. The CDR3 loop reads CASTTTPGQTLYEQYF. CDR3 sequence (DNA): TGTGCCAGCACCACCACCCCGGGGCAGACGCTCTACGAGCAGTACTTC. Looking up the rest from reference TRBV11-2 and TRBJ2-7 gives the full variable domain: EAGVAQSPRYKIIEKRQSVAFWCNPISGHATLYWYQQILGQGPKLLIQFQNNGVVDDSQLPKDRFSAERLKGVDSTLKIQPAKLEDSAVYLCASTTTPGQTLYEQYFGPGTRLTVT.

This clonotype came up many times. The V gene is TRBV14, the J gene TRBJ2-7, with a tentative D call TRBD2 (6 bases). The CDR3 is 13 amino acids. The V gene's germline CDR1 is SGHDN and CDR2 FVKESK. V lost 7 bases to trimming and J lost 9 bases, with 19 bases between them. The CDR3 here is CASKGGGSFVQYF. The CDR3 nucleotides read TGTGCCAGCAAAGGAGGAGGGAGCTTTGTGCAGTACTTC.

Many counts were recorded for this clonotype. The rearrangement links TRBV27 to TRBJ2-7, with 7 bases identical to TRBD2. Germline CDR1 reads MNHEY; CDR2 reads SMNVEV (reference sequence). V shed 2 bases, J shed 7 bases, and the junction held 5 bases outside the gene matches. The CDR3 sequence is 13 residues long. DNA for the CDR3: TGTGCCAGCAGTTTAGCGGGAGATAGGGAGCAGTACTTC. Protein: CASSLAGDREQYF.

The gene calls are TRBV28 and TRBJ2-1; D perhaps matches TRBD2 (5 bases). This CDR3 contains 15 residues. Trimming took off 3 bases at V and 0 bases at J, with 9 bases between the two ends. Germline assignment: CDR1 MDHEN and CDR2 SYDVKM. The CDR3 here is CASSFGETSYNEQFF. Written as DNA, the CDR3 is TGTGCCAGCAGTTTTGGGGAGACCTCCTACAATGAGCAGTTCTTC.

This clonotype was picked up many times. The chain links TRBV9 to TRBJ1-5; 7 bases are shared with TRBD1. The CDR3 runs 15 residues. Germline V CDR1 and CDR2: SGDLS, YYNGEE. V shed 0 bases, J shed 5 bases, and the junction held 5 bases outside the gene matches. The CDR3 DNA reads as TGTGCCAGCAGCGTAGAAGGGCAGGGGGATCAGCCCCAGCATTTT. Translating it yields CASSVEGQGDQPQHF.

V and J are TRBV29-1 and TRBJ2-1; TRBD2 matches at 8 bases. Germline V gene sequence: CDR1 SQVTM, CDR2 ANQGSEA. Unmatched junction bases numbered 13, after V lost 4 bases and J lost 8 bases. This CDR3 is 15 amino acids long. This chain's CDR3 is CSVGGLGGRWDEQFF. CDR3 nucleotide sequence: TGCAGCGTTGGAGGACTAGGCGGGAGGTGGGATGAGCAGTTCTTC.

Notes on this clonotype: A single base separates this from a much larger clone, so it may be a read error. Since the CDR3 does not end with the conserved phenylalanine or tryptophan, this likely comes from a read error. The chain employs TRBV27 and TRBJ2-1; 8 positions agree with TRBD2. Trimming removed 10 bases from V and 5 bases from J; junction bases left unmatched: 4. This CDR3 comprises 12 residues. From germline, CDR1 is MNHEY and CDR2 SMNVEV (reference sequence). The CDR3 DNA sequence: TGTGCCATCCGGGGGGGGGACAATGAGCAGTTCCTC. As protein: CAIRGGDNEQFL.

The chain joins TRBV28 to TRBJ1-2; TRBD1 might be the D (5 bases). V shed 7 bases and J shed 0 bases, with 15 bases lying between them. This CDR3 is built from 15 residues. CDR1 is MDHEN and CDR2 is SYDVKM in the germline V gene. CDR3 amino acids: CASISRTSANYGYTF. The CDR3 coding sequence is TGTGCCAGCATTTCGAGGACATCAGCTAACTATGGCTACACCTTC.

In regard to this clonotype: A single base separates this from a much larger clone, so it may be a read error. This chain joins TRBV5-1 and TRBJ2-5, with TRBD2 matching over 7 bases. Trimming took 6 bases from V and 4 from J; bases not matched to a gene: 15. This CDR3 spans 16 amino acids. The V gene's germline CDR1 is SGHRS and CDR2 YFSETQ. CDR3 sequence: CASNPRMGLNGETQYF. DNA for the CDR3: TGCGCCAGCAACCCTCGCATGGGACTAAACGGAGAGACCCAGTACTTC.

The table lists this clonotype with many counts. The V and J genes are TRBV18 and TRBJ2-1; TRBD2 is a possible D gene (6 bases). The CDR3 extends over 16 amino acids. Germline CDR1 and CDR2: KGHSH and LQKENI. V was trimmed by 2 bases and J by 2 bases, leaving 13 bases between them. Here the CDR3 reads CASSPVAEATYNEQFF. The CDR3 DNA reads as TGTGCCAGCTCACCAGTAGCGGAAGCGACCTACAATGAGCAGTTCTTC.

The table lists this clonotype with many counts. J is TRBJ1-1 and V is TRBV7-2; D gene uncertain. CDR1 is SGHTA and CDR2 is FQGNSA in the germline V gene. There are 13 residues in the CDR3. Trimming took off 5 bases at V and 0 bases at J, with 7 bases between the two ends. The CDR3 loop reads CASSLPVNTEAFF. CDR3 nucleotide sequence: TGTGCCAGCAGCCTCCCAGTGAACACTGAAGCTTTCTTT.

The chain is built from TRBV4-2 and TRBJ2-7; TRBD2 aligns across 7 bases. Germline CDR1 reads LGHNA; CDR2 reads YNFKEQ. The trim removed 0 bases at V and 2 bases at J, leaving 10 bases unmatched. CDR3 length equals 17 residues. In DNA, the CDR3 is TGTGCCAGCAGCCAAGATTTCCCAGCGGGGACTCCCTACGAGCAGTACTTC. Residues: CASSQDFPAGTPYEQYF.

This clonotype was picked up one time. V usage is TRBV27 and J usage is TRBJ2-1; D is undetermined. The CDR3 covers 12 residues. V was clipped by 6 bases and J by 10 bases, with 13 bases between them. Germline CDR1 MNHEY, CDR2 SMNVEV (reference sequence). As DNA, the CDR3 is TGTGCCAGCAGCCCTGCCGGATGGGAGCAGTTCTTC. Its translation: CASSPAGWEQFF.

The sample holds many counts of this clonotype. This chain connects TRBV7-9 to TRBJ2-7; D unresolved. This CDR3 spans 14 amino acids. V was pared by 2 bases and J by 3 bases, with 11 bases between. Germline CDR1 reads SEHNR; CDR2 reads FQNEAQ (reference sequence). The CDR3 region is CASSLRQPIYEQYF. CDR3 nucleotide sequence: TGTGCCAGCAGCTTAAGGCAGCCGATCTACGAGCAGTACTTC. Supplemented by reference TRBV7-9 and TRBJ2-7, the full variable domain reads DTGVSQNPRHKITKRGQNVTFRCDPISEHNRLYWYRQTLGQGPEFLTYFQNEAQLEKSRLLSDRFSAERPKGSFSTLEIQRTEQGDSAMYLCASSLRQPIYEQYFGPGTRLTVT.

As concerns this clonotype: This may arise from a read error, as a much more abundant clone is one base away. The chain carries TRBV27 and TRBJ1-1; 10 positions match TRBD1. Trimming removed 5 bases from V and 4 bases from J; junction bases left unmatched: 7. This CDR3 region has 15 residues. From germline, CDR1 is MNHEY and CDR2 SMNVEV (reference sequence). The CDR3 region is CASSPKTGGVTEAFF. The CDR3, as DNA: TGTGCCAGCAGTCCGAAGACAGGGGGCGTCACTGAAGCTTTCTTT.

This clonotype has more than one count but fewer than ten. The V gene is TRBV12-3 or TRBV12-4, the J gene TRBJ1-2; no definite D call. The CDR3 consists of 14 residues. Trimming removed 4 bases from V and 2 bases from J, with 11 bases in between. The CDR3 region has the DNA TGTGCCAGCAGTTACCAGACGGCGAACTATGGCTACACCTTC. The encoded protein is CASSYQTANYGYTF.

With regard to this clonotype: This may stem from a read error, because a much larger clone lies one nucleotide away. The CDR3: CASSQGPGYGQYF. The CDR3 DNA follows: TGTGCCAGCAGCCAGGGACCGGGATACGGGCAGTACTTC. V and J are TRBV6-4 and TRBJ2-7; either TRBD1 or TRBD2 may supply D (5 bases each). Germline CDR1 MRHNA, CDR2 SNTAGT. This CDR3 has 13 residues.

This clonotype was seen many times. The V and J genes are TRBV20-1 and TRBJ2-1; 7 bases map to TRBD2. The trim removed 6 bases at V and 1 base at J, leaving 6 bases unmatched. This CDR3 spans 14 amino acids. Looked up from germline, CDR1 is DFQATT and CDR2 is SNEGSKA (reference sequence). CDR3 in DNA: TGCAGTGCAGAAGCGGGAATATCCTACAATGAGCAGTTCTTC. Its translation is CSAEAGISYNEQFF.